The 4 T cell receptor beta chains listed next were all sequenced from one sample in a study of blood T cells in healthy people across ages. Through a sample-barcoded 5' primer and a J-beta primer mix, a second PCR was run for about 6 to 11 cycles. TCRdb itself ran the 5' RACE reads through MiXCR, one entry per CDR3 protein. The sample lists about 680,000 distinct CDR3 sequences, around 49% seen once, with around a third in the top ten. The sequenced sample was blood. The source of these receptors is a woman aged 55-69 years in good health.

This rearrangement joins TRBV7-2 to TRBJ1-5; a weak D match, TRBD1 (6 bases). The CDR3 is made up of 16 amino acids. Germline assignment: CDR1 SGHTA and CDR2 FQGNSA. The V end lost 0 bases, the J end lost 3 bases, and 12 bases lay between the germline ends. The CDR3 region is CASSLAGALINQPQHF. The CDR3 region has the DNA TGTGCCAGCAGCTTAGCGGGGGCTCTAATCAATCAGCCCCAGCATTTT.

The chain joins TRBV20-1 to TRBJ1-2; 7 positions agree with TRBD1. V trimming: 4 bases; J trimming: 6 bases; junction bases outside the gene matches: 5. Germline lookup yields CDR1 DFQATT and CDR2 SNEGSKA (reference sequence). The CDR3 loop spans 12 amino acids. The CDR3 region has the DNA TGCAGTGCTACGACAGGGACTGATGGCTACACCTTC. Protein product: CSATTGTDGYTF.

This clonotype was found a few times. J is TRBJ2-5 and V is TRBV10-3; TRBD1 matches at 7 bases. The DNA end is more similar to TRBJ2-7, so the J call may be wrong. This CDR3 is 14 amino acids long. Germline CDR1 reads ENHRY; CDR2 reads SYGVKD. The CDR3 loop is CAISNLQGQYEQYF. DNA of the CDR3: TGTGCCATCAGTAACTTACAGGGGCAGTACGAGCAGTACTTC.

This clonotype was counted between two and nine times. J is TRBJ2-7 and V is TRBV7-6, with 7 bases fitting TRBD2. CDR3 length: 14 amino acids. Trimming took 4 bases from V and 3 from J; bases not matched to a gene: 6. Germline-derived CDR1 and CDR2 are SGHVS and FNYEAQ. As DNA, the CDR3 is TGTGCCAGCAGCTCCGGACTAGACCGCTACGAGCAGTACTTC. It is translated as CASSSGLDRYEQYF.